What follows are 17 T cell receptor beta chains derived from one specimen sequenced in a study of T cell repertoires in cytomegalovirus infection. TCRdb reanalysed the reads using MiXCR and keeps one entry per CDR3 protein. The table includes under 850,000 distinct CDR3 sequences, around a third detected once. No cognate antigen is known for these TCRs. This sample comprised cultured PBMCs, obtained from culture after CMV antigen stimulation. All receptors come from a human donor in good health (CMV status not recorded). Some clones in this sample may be carry-over from other donors' samples.

A single count supports this clonotype. The chain links TRBV27 to TRBJ2-7, with D maybe TRBD1 (6 bases). Looked up from germline, CDR1 is MNHEY and CDR2 is SMNVEV (reference sequence). With 5 bases removed from V and 9 bases from J, the gap between germline ends came to 23 bases. This CDR3 contains 15 residues. In DNA, the CDR3 is TGTGCCAGCAGTCACTTTTCCGACAGGTCTAAGAGGCAGTACTTC. Its translation: CASSHFSDRSKRQYF.

This chain uses TRBV5-1 with TRBJ2-5, with 10 bases lining up with TRBD2. Per germline, CDR1 SGHRS and CDR2 YFSETQ. The CDR3 has 19 residues. With 0 bases clipped from V and 1 base from J, the junction kept 12 bases outside the gene matches. The CDR3 region has the DNA TGCGCCAGCAGCTTGGGGCTCTTGACCTGGACTAGCGGCCAAGAGACCCAGTACTTC. Its protein product is CASSLGLLTWTSGQETQYF.

This clonotype was detected only a few times. The V and J genes are TRBV27 and TRBJ2-1; 14 positions agree with TRBD2. This CDR3 is 17 amino acids long. Trimming cost V 1 base and J 7 bases; bases outside gene matches: 6. Germline lookup yields CDR1 MNHEY and CDR2 SMNVEV (reference sequence). DNA of the CDR3: TGTGCCAGCAGTTTATTGGGACTAGCGGGGGTATTTAATGAGCAGTTCTTC. Encoded protein: CASSLLGLAGVFNEQFF.

The gene calls are TRBV6-5 and TRBJ2-3, with 7 bases matching TRBD2. CDR1 is MNHEY, CDR2 SVGAGI, per germline. The length of the CDR3 is 15 residues. The ends lost 4 bases at V and 6 bases at J; junction bases unmatched: 10. The DNA for the CDR3 is TGTGCCAGCAGTTTAGGGCTAGCGGAAGCGGATACGCAGTATTTT. Translation gives CASSLGLAEADTQYF.

The chain employs TRBV5-1 and TRBJ1-3; possible D gene TRBD1, 6 bases. The V gene's germline CDR1 is SGHRS and CDR2 YFSETQ. The CDR3 has 16 residues. Trimming took 4 bases from V and 0 from J, leaving 14 bases between them. The CDR3 loop reads CASSRTYRDSGNTIYF. The DNA of the CDR3 is TGCGCCAGCAGCCGGACCTACAGGGACTCTGGAAACACCATATATTTT.

V usage is TRBV4-3 and J usage is TRBJ1-2; D might be TRBD1 (6 bases). The V gene lost 3 bases and the J gene lost 0 bases, with 14 bases spanning the gap. CDR1 and CDR2 (germline): LGHNA, YSLEER. The CDR3 has 16 residues. CDR3 coding DNA: TGCGCCAGCAGCCACTCGGACAGCCGAGCTAACTATGGCTACACCTTC. Amino acid sequence: CASSHSDSRANYGYTF.

V and J are TRBV11-1 and TRBJ1-4, with D unresolved. Per the germline V gene, CDR1 is SGHAT and CDR2 is FQDESV (reference sequence). The CDR3 is 15 residues long. The V gene lost 7 bases and the J gene lost 5 bases, with 17 bases spanning the gap. CDR3 nucleotide sequence: TGTGCCAGCACCCCCTCGGCGTGGGAAAATGAAAAACTGTTTTTT. It yields the protein CASTPSAWENEKLFF.

The CDR3 is CASSPGTSGSYETQYF. Here the CDR3 DNA reads TGTGCCAGTAGTCCCGGGACTAGCGGGAGTTATGAGACCCAGTACTTC. The gene calls are TRBV19 and TRBJ2-5, with TRBD2 matching over 14 bases. This CDR3 has 16 residues. The ends lost 5 bases at V and 5 bases at J; junction bases unmatched: 7. Per germline, CDR1 LNHDA and CDR2 SQIVND (reference sequence).

J is TRBJ2-7 and V is TRBV7-2; 8 nucleotides agree with TRBD2. The CDR3 length is 15 residues. The V gene end was trimmed by 4 bases and the J gene end by 4 bases; junction bases not matched to a gene: 9. The germline V gene encodes CDR1 SGHTA and CDR2 FQGNSA. CDR3 coding DNA: TGTGCCAGCAGCTCCGTAGCGGGAACCCCATACGAGCAGTACTTC. It translates to CASSSVAGTPYEQYF. Full variable domain (rest looked up from reference TRBV7-2 and TRBJ2-7): GAGVSQSPSNKVTEKGKDVELRCDPISGHTALYWYRQSLGQGLEFLIYFQGNSAPDKSGLPSDRFSAERTGGSVSTLTIQRTQQEDSAVYLCASSSVAGTPYEQYFGPGTRLTVT.

The gene calls are TRBV5-4 and TRBJ1-1, with 7 bases identical to TRBD1. Unmatched junction bases numbered 7, after V lost 4 bases and J lost 4 bases. CDR3 length equals 14 residues. The germline V gene encodes CDR1 SGHNT and CDR2 YYREEE (reference sequence). The CDR3 sequence is CASSMGRDSTEAFF. CDR3 nucleotides: TGTGCCAGCAGCATGGGGAGGGACAGCACTGAAGCTTTCTTT.

The genes are TRBV2 and TRBJ1-2; 10 bases match TRBD1. The CDR3 consists of 19 residues. CDR1 is SNHLY and CDR2 is FYNNEI in the germline V gene. With 3 bases clipped from V and 5 bases from J, the junction kept 18 bases outside the gene matches. CDR3 protein: CASSDNRDRGVVGGYGYTF. In DNA, the CDR3 is TGTGCCAGCAGTGACAACCGGGACAGGGGCGTCGTAGGAGGGTATGGCTACACCTTC.

The V call is TRBV7-2, the J call TRBJ2-5; D is ambiguous. The CDR3 is 15 residues long. CDR1 SGHTA and CDR2 FQGNSA come from the germline V gene. V dropped 0 bases and J dropped 3 bases, with 11 bases sitting between them. CDR3 bases: TGTGCCAGCAGCTTAGCTTTGCAGGCTAAAGAGACCCAGTACTTC. Its translation: CASSLALQAKETQYF. Drawing the rest from reference TRBV7-2 and TRBJ2-5, the complete variable domain is GAGVSQSPSNKVTEKGKDVELRCDPISGHTALYWYRQSLGQGLEFLIYFQGNSAPDKSGLPSDRFSAERTGGSVSTLTIQRTQQEDSAVYLCASSLALQAKETQYFGPGTRLLVL.

This rearrangement joins TRBV3-1 to TRBJ2-7; the D is unclear. This CDR3 region has 12 residues. Trimming pared 7 bases from V and 3 bases from J, leaving 10 bases between. Germline-derived CDR1 and CDR2 are LGHDT and YNNKEL (reference sequence). CDR3 in DNA: TGTGCCAGCATGGGTACAGACTACGAGCAGTACTTC. This encodes CASMGTDYEQYF.

This clonotype appeared a few times. The chain links TRBV6-2 or TRBV6-3 to TRBJ2-4; TRBD1 matches at 7 bases. This CDR3 is built from 14 residues. V dropped 9 bases and J dropped 5; count of bases not matched to a gene: 10. Germline V CDR1 and CDR2: MNHEY, SVGEGT. The CDR3 bases are TGTGCCAGTGTTCTACAGGGGAGAGAAAACATTCAGTACTTC. It encodes CASVLQGRENIQYF.

This clonotype was counted many times. This chain links TRBV7-6 with TRBJ1-1; D remains ambiguous. The CDR3 covers 13 residues. The V gene lost 3 bases and the J gene lost 2 bases, with 7 bases spanning the gap. Per the germline V gene, CDR1 is SGHVS and CDR2 is FNYEAQ. This CDR3 reads CASSFQINTEAFF. The CDR3 DNA reads TGTGCCAGCAGCTTTCAGATAAACACTGAAGCTTTCTTT.

The chain uses TRBV2 and TRBJ1-2; D ambiguous. The germline V gene has CDR1 SNHLY and CDR2 FYNNEI. The CDR3 runs to 14 residues. V was clipped by 2 bases and J by 6 bases, with 13 bases between them. The CDR3 DNA is TGTGCCAGCAGTGAAATCGCAGGAGGAGATGGCTACACCTTC. This codes for CASSEIAGGDGYTF.

The chain combines TRBV20-1 with TRBJ1-1, with D perhaps matching TRBD1 (6 bases). The V gene lost 3 bases and the J gene lost 4 bases, with 24 bases spanning the gap. This CDR3 is built from 17 residues. CDR1 and CDR2 from the germline V gene are DFQATT and SNEGSKA (reference sequence). The CDR3 nucleotides are TGCAGTGCTAGCCCATCCCTCGGGGGCGGATCGGGCACTGAAGCTTTCTTT. Its translation is CSASPSLGGGSGTEAFF.